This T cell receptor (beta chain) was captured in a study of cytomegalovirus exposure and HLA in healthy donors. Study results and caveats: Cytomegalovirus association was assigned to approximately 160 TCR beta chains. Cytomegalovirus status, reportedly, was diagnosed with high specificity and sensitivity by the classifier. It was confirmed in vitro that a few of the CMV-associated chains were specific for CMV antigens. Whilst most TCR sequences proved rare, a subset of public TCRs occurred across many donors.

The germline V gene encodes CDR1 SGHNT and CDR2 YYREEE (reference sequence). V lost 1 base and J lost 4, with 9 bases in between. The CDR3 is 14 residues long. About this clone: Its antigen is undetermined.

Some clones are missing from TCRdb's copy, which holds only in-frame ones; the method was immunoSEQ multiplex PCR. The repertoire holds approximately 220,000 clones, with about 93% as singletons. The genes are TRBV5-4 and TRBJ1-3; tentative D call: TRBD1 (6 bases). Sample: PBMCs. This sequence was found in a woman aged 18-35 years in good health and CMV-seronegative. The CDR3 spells CASSLQGLGNTIYF. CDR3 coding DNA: TGTGCCAGCAGCTTGCAGGGGCTGGGAAACACCATATATTTT.